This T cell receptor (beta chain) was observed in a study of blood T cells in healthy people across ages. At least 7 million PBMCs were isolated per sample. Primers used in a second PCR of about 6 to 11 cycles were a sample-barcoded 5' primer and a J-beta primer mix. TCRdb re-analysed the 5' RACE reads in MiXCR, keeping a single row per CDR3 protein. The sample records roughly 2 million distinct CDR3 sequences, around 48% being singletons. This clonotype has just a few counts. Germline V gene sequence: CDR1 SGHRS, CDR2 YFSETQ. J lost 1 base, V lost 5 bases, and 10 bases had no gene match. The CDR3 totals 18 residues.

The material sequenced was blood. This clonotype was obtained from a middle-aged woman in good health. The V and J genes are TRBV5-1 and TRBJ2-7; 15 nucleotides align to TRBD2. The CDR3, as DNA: TGCGCCAGCAGTTCCGGACTAGCGGGGGGGCCTGGATCCTACGAGCAGTACTTC. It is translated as CASSSGLAGGPGSYEQYF.